This T cell receptor beta chain was recovered during a study of T-cell reconstitution after alpha-beta-depleted transplantation in children. This clonotype was seen at least ten times. The antigen is undetermined. Study results and caveats: T-cell numbers and diversity one year post-transplant derived largely from freshly generated T cells. Certain patients had high TCRbeta diversity at day 60, and it came from recipient T cells and thymic progenitors that survived.

Using unique molecular identifiers, the investigators prepared the TCRbeta library. TCRdb re-analysed the PCR reads in MiXCR, keeping a single row per CDR3 protein. The table lists around 100,000 distinct CDR3 sequences, roughly 7.6% of them singletons. The TCR comes from a boy aged 2 to 10 with acute lymphoblastic leukemia, due to receive a stem cell transplant. This material consisted of PBMCs, taken before TCRalphabeta/CD19-depleted stem cell transplant.

The CDR3 loop is CSPEGGRYEQYF. CDR3 DNA sequence: TGCAGTCCCGAGGGGGGCCGCTACGAGCAGTACTTC. The chain couples TRBV20-1 to TRBJ2-7; D may correspond to TRBD1 or TRBD2 (6 bases each). Trimming cost V 8 bases and J 3 bases, with 14 bases left between them. The CDR3 has 12 amino acids. Germline values: CDR1 DFQATT, CDR2 SNEGSKA (reference sequence).